A selection of T cell receptor beta chains follows, all from one sample in a study of blood T cell repertoires in COVID-19. Assay used: immunoSEQ multiplex PCR; TCRdb lists only in-frame clones, some missing. This repertoire shows about 140,000 clones, roughly 80% found once; its top ten account for about 8.4%. The sequencing input was peripheral blood. Receptor source: a woman in her forties or fifties with active or convalescent COVID-19. Both conserved end residues are part of each CDR3. D genes are given only for firm matches. A clone size is listed for some rows: how often the clone was seen (once, few, many), or a class if it is expanded.

CDR3nt: TGTGCCAGCAGCGTAGAGGGCGGGGGGGCGTTGTACAATGAGCAGTTCTTC; CDR3aa: CASSVEGGGALYNEQFF; d_gene: TRBD2; j_gene: TRBJ2-1; abundance: once; v_gene: TRBV9
CDR3nt: TGTGCCAGCAGCGAAAACGAGGGGACATTCTACGAGCAGTACTTC; CDR3aa: CASSENEGTFYEQYF; d_gene: .; j_gene: TRBJ2-7; abundance: .; v_gene: TRBV9
CDR3nt: TGTGCCAGCAAACGGACAGGCTCGAACACCGGGGAGCTGTTTTTT; CDR3aa: CASKRTGSNTGELFF; d_gene: TRBD1; j_gene: TRBJ2-2; abundance: .; v_gene: TRBV6-5
CDR3nt: TGTGCCTGGAGCGGACCTGGGGCCGGGGCCAACGTCCTGACTTTC; CDR3aa: CAWSGPGAGANVLTF; d_gene: .; j_gene: TRBJ2-6; abundance: .; v_gene: TRBV30
CDR3nt: TGTGCCAGCAGTGAGGGGACAGGGGGCCTGAAAGAGACCCAGTACTTC; CDR3aa: CASSEGTGGLKETQYF; d_gene: TRBD1; j_gene: TRBJ2-5; abundance: .; v_gene: TRBV2
CDR3nt: TGTGCCAGCAGTTACTGGAGATCACCCCTCCACTTT; CDR3aa: CASSYWRSPLHF; d_gene: .; j_gene: TRBJ1-6; abundance: few; v_gene: TRBV6-2/TRBV6-3
CDR3nt: TGTGCCAGCAGCCGAGCGACAGGGGCTTATGAGCAGTTCTTC; CDR3aa: CASSRATGAYEQFF; d_gene: TRBD1; j_gene: TRBJ2-1; abundance: .; v_gene: TRBV6-5
CDR3nt: TGTGCCAGCAGCCCCGGGGGACAGACGTATGGCTACACCTTC; CDR3aa: CASSPGGQTYGYTF; d_gene: TRBD1; j_gene: TRBJ1-2; abundance: few; v_gene: TRBV7-9
CDR3nt: TGTGCCAGCAGACCGGACAGGGGGCATGGCTACACCTTC; CDR3aa: CASRPDRGHGYTF; d_gene: TRBD1; j_gene: TRBJ1-2; abundance: .; v_gene: TRBV28
CDR3nt: TGTGCCAGCAGTTCCCATAGCGGAGACTCCTACAATGAGCAGTTCTTC; CDR3aa: CASSSHSGDSYNEQFF; d_gene: .; j_gene: TRBJ2-1; abundance: .; v_gene: TRBV6-6
CDR3nt: TGTGCCAGCAGCCAATGGACAGGGTCGGACGGGGAGCTGTTTTTT; CDR3aa: CASSQWTGSDGELFF; d_gene: TRBD1; j_gene: TRBJ2-2; abundance: .; v_gene: TRBV4-2
CDR3nt: TGTGCCTGGAGCCGGGGGAGGAACACCGGGGAGCTGTTTTTT; CDR3aa: CAWSRGRNTGELFF; d_gene: .; j_gene: TRBJ2-2; abundance: .; v_gene: TRBV30
CDR3nt: TGCGCCAGCAGCCAAGATAAACTAGCGGGAGGTACGCAGTATTTT; CDR3aa: CASSQDKLAGGTQYF; d_gene: TRBD2; j_gene: TRBJ2-3; abundance: .; v_gene: TRBV4-3
CDR3nt: TGTGCCAGCAGCTTGGGTGTAGACACCGGGGAGCTGTTTTTT; CDR3aa: CASSLGVDTGELFF; d_gene: .; j_gene: TRBJ2-2; abundance: .; v_gene: TRBV5-4
CDR3nt: TGTGCCAGCAGCCGGGACAGGGGTGTATTTGGCTACACCTTC; CDR3aa: CASSRDRGVFGYTF; d_gene: TRBD1; j_gene: TRBJ1-2; abundance: .; v_gene: TRBV11-2
CDR3nt: TGCAGCGTTCTCTTCTGGACAGGGACCACCAACTATGGCTACACCTTC; CDR3aa: CSVLFWTGTTNYGYTF; d_gene: TRBD1; j_gene: TRBJ1-2; abundance: .; v_gene: TRBV29-1
CDR3nt: TGTGCCAGCTCACCGTCGGGCAGGGAGGACGGCTACACCTTC; CDR3aa: CASSPSGREDGYTF; d_gene: .; j_gene: TRBJ1-2; abundance: few; v_gene: TRBV18
CDR3nt: TGTGCCAGCAGTTATAGCGGGGGGGCCTCCTACGAGCAGTACTTC; CDR3aa: CASSYSGGASYEQYF; d_gene: TRBD2; j_gene: TRBJ2-7; abundance: .; v_gene: TRBV6-5
CDR3nt: TGTGCCAGCAGCACACAGACCCCCTCCTATAATTCACCCCTCCACTTT; CDR3aa: CASSTQTPSYNSPLHF; d_gene: .; j_gene: TRBJ1-6; abundance: once; v_gene: TRBV21-1
CDR3nt: TGTGCCAGCAGCTTACAAGCGGGAGGCCGGGGGTTGAGCACAGATACGCAGTATTTT; CDR3aa: CASSLQAGGRGLSTDTQYF; d_gene: TRBD2; j_gene: TRBJ2-3; abundance: .; v_gene: TRBV7-2
CDR3nt: TGTGCCAGCAGACGCGGACTCGATGCGGATACGCAGTATTTT; CDR3aa: CASRRGLDADTQYF; d_gene: .; j_gene: TRBJ2-3; abundance: .; v_gene: TRBV2
CDR3nt: TGTGCCAGCAGTTTTGGGGGGAGGGCCTACGAGCAGTACTTC; CDR3aa: CASSFGGRAYEQYF; d_gene: TRBD2; j_gene: TRBJ2-7; abundance: .; v_gene: TRBV28
CDR3nt: TGTGCCAGCAGTTTCGCGAGACAGGGGAATGAAAAACTGTTTTTT; CDR3aa: CASSFARQGNEKLFF; d_gene: TRBD1; j_gene: TRBJ1-4; abundance: .; v_gene: TRBV28
CDR3nt: TGTGCCAGCAGTTTAACGGGACAGCCCCATGAAAAACTGTTTTTT; CDR3aa: CASSLTGQPHEKLFF; d_gene: TRBD1; j_gene: TRBJ1-4; abundance: .; v_gene: TRBV27
CDR3nt: TGTGCCAGCAGCTTAAATGACAGGCCGCCCGTAGCTTTCTTT; CDR3aa: CASSLNDRPPVAFF; d_gene: .; j_gene: TRBJ1-1; abundance: .; v_gene: TRBV11-2
CDR3nt: TGTGCCAGCAGCTTCGGGGGGGGAATTGGGGCCAACGTCCTGACTTTC; CDR3aa: CASSFGGGIGANVLTF; d_gene: TRBD2; j_gene: TRBJ2-6; abundance: once; v_gene: TRBV7-8
CDR3nt: TGTGCCAGCAGGGACGACAGGGGGCGTCATGGCTACACCTTC; CDR3aa: CASRDDRGRHGYTF; d_gene: TRBD1; j_gene: TRBJ1-2; abundance: medium-sized; v_gene: TRBV27
CDR3nt: TGTGCCAGCAGCTCGGACATTTATGGCTACACCTTC; CDR3aa: CASSSDIYGYTF; d_gene: .; j_gene: TRBJ1-2; abundance: .; v_gene: TRBV5-4
CDR3nt: TGTGCCACCTGGGTGACAGGGTCCTCTAACTATGGCTACACCTTC; CDR3aa: CATWVTGSSNYGYTF; d_gene: TRBD1; j_gene: TRBJ1-2; abundance: .; v_gene: TRBV28